This T cell receptor (beta chain) was observed in a study of cytomegalovirus exposure and HLA in healthy donors. Researchers ran the PCR with 60 Vbeta and 13 Jbeta primers. Original methodology: It was a later analysis that counted around 85 million unique TCR beta chains, of which 9 million to 13 million were shared. Sequenced by immunoSEQ multiplex PCR; TCRdb stores in-frame clones only, minus some. V, J and clone size are taken as reported in that table, and D and trimming were inferred from the DNA itself. The repertoire holds approximately 200,000 clones, with under 90% as singletons. Overall study findings and caveats: Data from an earlier analysis indicated that most TCR beta V segments were productive either about 87% or about 30% of the time.

CDR1 is SGHNT, CDR2 YYREEE, per germline (reference sequence). The length of the CDR3 is 15 residues. V lost 4 bases, J lost 5 bases, and 8 bases stayed unmatched. This clone was counted once. Antigen unknown. Source material: PBMCs. The J gene is TRBJ2-3, the V gene TRBV5-4; 9 bases line up with TRBD1. The TCR was taken from a human donor in good health. This CDR3 reads CASSPDGTGQDTQYF. The DNA of the CDR3 is TGTGCCAGCAGCCCGGACGGGACAGGGCAAGATACGCAGTATTTT.